This T cell receptor (beta chain) came from a study of T-cell reconstitution after alpha-beta-depleted transplantation in children. The trim removed 4 bases at V and 7 bases at J, leaving 20 bases unmatched. The germline V gene encodes CDR1 SEHNR and CDR2 FQNEAQ (reference sequence). This CDR3 is 21 amino acids long. This clonotype was seen repeatedly, ten times or more. The TCRbeta library incorporated unique molecular identifiers. One entry per CDR3 protein results from TCRdb running MiXCR on the PCR reads. Found here are about 200,000 distinct CDR3 sequences, approximately 6.9% of them singletons; the top ten hold roughly 6%.

The source is a boy aged 2 to 10 with acute lymphoblastic leukemia, due to receive a stem cell transplant. The source was PBMCs, collected before TCRalphabeta/CD19-depleted stem cell transplant. V is TRBV7-9 and J is TRBJ2-2, with 14 bases aligning to TRBD2. The DNA for the CDR3 is TGTGCCAGCAGCTCACACTCCGGGACTAGCGGGAGAACCGCTCCGGACGGGGAGCTGTTTTTT. This codes for CASSSHSGTSGRTAPDGELFF.